One T cell receptor (beta chain) is described in this entry. Its target is not known. Control samples came 1 year after myeloablative marrow transplants with methotrexate plus calcineurin inhibitor. This specimen comes from a study of T cells after posttransplantation cyclophosphamide. The study, taken as a whole, reports: Tissue-infiltrating T cells from skin or gut overlapped little with blood T cells. After PTCy, TRB diversity resembled that of CNI/methotrexate controls. Later blood repertoires were often dominated by clones from the donor CD8+ memory compartment.

The CDR3 totals 16 residues. V lost 3 bases to trimming and J lost 4 bases, with 16 bases between them. Germline assignment: CDR1 LNHDA and CDR2 SQIVND (reference sequence). Clones were read by immunoSEQ multiplex PCR, and TCRdb kept only the in-frame ones, dropping some. The sample shows tens of thousands of clones, roughly 90% of them seen only once. Here the sequenced sample was PBMCs, taken after an allogeneic stem cell transplant with a calcineurin inhibitor and methotrexate. The clonotype originates from a female patient aged 50-59 years who received an allogeneic stem cell transplant from an unrelated donor, was CMV-positive, and had chronic GVHD only. Among the T cells, some may be from the graft donor. The chain employs TRBV19 and TRBJ1-5, with D possibly TRBD1 on 6 matching bases. The CDR3 nucleotides read TGTGCCAGTAGTATTTTGGGCAGGGGCTGGAATCAGCCCCAGCATTTT. As protein: CASSILGRGWNQPQHF.